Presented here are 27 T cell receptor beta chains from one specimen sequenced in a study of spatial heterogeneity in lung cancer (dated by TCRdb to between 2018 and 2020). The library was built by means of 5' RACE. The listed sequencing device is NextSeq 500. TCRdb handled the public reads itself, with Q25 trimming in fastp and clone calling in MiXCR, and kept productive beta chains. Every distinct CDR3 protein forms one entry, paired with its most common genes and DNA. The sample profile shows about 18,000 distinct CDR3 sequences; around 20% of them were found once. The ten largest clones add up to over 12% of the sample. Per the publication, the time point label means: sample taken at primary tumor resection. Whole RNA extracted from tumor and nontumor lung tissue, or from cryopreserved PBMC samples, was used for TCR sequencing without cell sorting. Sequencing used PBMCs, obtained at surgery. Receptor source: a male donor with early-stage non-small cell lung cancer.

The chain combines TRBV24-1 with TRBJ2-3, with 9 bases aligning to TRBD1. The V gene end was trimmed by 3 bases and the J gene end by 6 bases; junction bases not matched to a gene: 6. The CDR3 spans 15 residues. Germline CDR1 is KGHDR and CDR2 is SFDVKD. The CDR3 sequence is CATSDKQGAMDTQYF. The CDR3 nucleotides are TGTGCCACCAGTGATAAACAGGGGGCGATGGATACGCAGTATTTT.

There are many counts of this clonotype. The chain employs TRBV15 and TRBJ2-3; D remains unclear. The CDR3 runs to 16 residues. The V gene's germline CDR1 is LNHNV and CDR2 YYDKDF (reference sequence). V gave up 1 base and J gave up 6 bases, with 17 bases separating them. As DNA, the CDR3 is TGTGCCACCAGCAGAGGTCCGCTAAGCCAGGCGGATACGCAGTATTTT. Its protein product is CATSRGPLSQADTQYF.

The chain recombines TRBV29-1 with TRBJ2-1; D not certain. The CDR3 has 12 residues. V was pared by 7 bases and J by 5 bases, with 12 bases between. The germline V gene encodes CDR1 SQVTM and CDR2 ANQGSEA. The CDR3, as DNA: TGCAGCGGAAAGGGATTCAACAATGAGCAGTTCTTC. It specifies CSGKGFNNEQFF.

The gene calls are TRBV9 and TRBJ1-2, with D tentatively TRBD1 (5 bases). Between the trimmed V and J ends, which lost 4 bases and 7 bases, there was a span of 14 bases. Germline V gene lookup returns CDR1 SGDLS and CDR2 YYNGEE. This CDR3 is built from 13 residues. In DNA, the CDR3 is TGTGCCAGCAGCATTCTACAGGAGGGTGGCTACACCTTC. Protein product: CASSILQEGGYTF.

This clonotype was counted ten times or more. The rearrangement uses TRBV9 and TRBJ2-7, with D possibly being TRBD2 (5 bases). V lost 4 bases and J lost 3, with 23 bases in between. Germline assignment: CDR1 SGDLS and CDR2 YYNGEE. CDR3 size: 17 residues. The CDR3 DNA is TGTGCCAGCAGCCCAACGCCTCAAGGGCAGACTAACTACGAGCAGTACTTC. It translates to CASSPTPQGQTNYEQYF. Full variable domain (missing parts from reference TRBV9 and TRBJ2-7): DSGVTQTPKHLITATGQRVTLRCSPRSGDLSVYWYQQSLDQGLQFLIQYYNGEERAKGNILERFSAQQFPDLHSELNLSSLELGDSALYFCASSPTPQGQTNYEQYFGPGTRLTVT.

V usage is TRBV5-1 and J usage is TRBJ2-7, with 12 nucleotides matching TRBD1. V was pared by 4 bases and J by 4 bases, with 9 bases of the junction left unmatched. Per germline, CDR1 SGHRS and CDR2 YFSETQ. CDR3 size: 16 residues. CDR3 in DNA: TGCGCCAGCAGCCCCTCTCCGGGACAGGGGGCATACGAGCAGTACTTC. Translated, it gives CASSPSPGQGAYEQYF.

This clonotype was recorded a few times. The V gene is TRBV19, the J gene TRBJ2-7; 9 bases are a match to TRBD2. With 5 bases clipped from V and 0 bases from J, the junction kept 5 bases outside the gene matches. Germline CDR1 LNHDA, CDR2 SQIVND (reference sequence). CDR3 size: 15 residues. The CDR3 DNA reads TGTGCCAGTAGTTTGCGGGGGGGACTCTCCTACGAGCAGTACTTC. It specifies CASSLRGGLSYEQYF. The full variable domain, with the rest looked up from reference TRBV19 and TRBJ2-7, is DGGITQSPKYLFRKEGQNVTLSCEQNLNHDAMYWYRQDPGQGLRLIYYSQIVNDFQKGDIAEGYSVSREKKESFPLTVTSAQKNPTAFYLCASSLRGGLSYEQYFGPGTRLTVT.

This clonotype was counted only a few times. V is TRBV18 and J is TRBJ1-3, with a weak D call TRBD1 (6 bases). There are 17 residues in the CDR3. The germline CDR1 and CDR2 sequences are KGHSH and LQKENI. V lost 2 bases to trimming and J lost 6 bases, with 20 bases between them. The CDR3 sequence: CASSPSQQGILENTIYF. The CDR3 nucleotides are TGTGCCAGCTCACCATCCCAACAGGGCATTCTGGAAAACACCATATATTTT.

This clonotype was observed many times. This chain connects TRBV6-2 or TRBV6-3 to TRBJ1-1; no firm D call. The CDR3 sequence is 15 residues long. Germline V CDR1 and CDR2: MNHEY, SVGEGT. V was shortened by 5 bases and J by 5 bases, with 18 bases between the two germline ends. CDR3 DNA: TGTGCCAGCAGTGACCTCGGAACCTTAGGGACTGAAGCTTTCTTT. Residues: CASSDLGTLGTEAFF.

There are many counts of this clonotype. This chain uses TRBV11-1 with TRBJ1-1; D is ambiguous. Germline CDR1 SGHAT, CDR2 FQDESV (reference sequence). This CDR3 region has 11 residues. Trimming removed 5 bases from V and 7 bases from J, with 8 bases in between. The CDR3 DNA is TGTGCCAGCAGCCTGGGGTTTGAAGCTTTCTTT. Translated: CASSLGFEAFF.

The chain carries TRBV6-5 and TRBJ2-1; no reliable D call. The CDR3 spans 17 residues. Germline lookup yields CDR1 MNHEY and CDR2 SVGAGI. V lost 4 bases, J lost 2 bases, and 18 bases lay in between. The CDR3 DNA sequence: TGTGCCAGCAGTTTCATCCTCAGGCAGACTCCCTACAATGAGCAGTTCTTC. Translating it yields CASSFILRQTPYNEQFF.

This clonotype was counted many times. The CDR3 nucleotides read TGTGCCAGCAGTCAACACAGCGTTCGGGGCACTGAAGCTTTCTTT. It codes for CASSQHSVRGTEAFF. This rearrangement joins TRBV6-2 or TRBV6-3 to TRBJ1-1; D is unresolved. CDR1 is MNHEY, CDR2 SVGEGT, per germline. The V gene lost 5 bases and the J gene lost 4 bases, with 17 bases spanning the gap. This CDR3 is built from 15 residues.

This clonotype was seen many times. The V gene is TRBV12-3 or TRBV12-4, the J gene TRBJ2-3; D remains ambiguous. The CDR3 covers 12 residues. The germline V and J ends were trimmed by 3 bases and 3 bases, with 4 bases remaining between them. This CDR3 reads CASSFQTDTQYF. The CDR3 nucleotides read TGTGCCAGCAGTTTCCAGACAGATACGCAGTATTTT.

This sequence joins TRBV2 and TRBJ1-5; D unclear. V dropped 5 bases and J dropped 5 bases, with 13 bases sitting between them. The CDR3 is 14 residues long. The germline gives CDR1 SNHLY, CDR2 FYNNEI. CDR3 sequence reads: CASSLGRVYQPQHF. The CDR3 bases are TGTGCCAGCAGTCTCGGTAGGGTCTATCAGCCCCAGCATTTT. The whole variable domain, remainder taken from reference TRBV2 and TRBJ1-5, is EPEVTQTPSHQVTQMGQEVILRCVPISNHLYFYWYRQILGQKVEFLVSFYNNEISEKSEIFDDQFSVERPDGSNFTLKIRSTKLEDSAMYFCASSLGRVYQPQHFGDGTRLSIL.

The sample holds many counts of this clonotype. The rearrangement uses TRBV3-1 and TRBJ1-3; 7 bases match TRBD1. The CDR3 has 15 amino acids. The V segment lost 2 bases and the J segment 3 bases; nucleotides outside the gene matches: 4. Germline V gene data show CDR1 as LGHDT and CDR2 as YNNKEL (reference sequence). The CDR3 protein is CASSQTTGLGNTIYF. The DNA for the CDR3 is TGTGCCAGCAGCCAAACGACAGGGCTTGGAAACACCATATATTTT.

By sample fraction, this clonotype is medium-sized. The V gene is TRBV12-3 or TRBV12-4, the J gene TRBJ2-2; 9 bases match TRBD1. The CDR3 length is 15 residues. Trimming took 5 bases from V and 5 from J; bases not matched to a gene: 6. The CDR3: CASSLDRGITGELFF. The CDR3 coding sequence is TGTGCCAGCAGTCTGGACAGGGGTATAACCGGGGAGCTGTTTTTT.

The CDR3 DNA is TGTGCCATCAGTCAACAGGTTAATCAGCCCCAGCATTTT. Translating gives CAISQQVNQPQHF. The chain carries TRBV10-3 and TRBJ1-5; D perhaps matches TRBD1 (5 bases). The CDR3 runs to 13 residues. Germline CDR1 ENHRY, CDR2 SYGVKD. The V gene lost 5 bases and the J gene lost 4 bases, with 9 bases spanning the gap.

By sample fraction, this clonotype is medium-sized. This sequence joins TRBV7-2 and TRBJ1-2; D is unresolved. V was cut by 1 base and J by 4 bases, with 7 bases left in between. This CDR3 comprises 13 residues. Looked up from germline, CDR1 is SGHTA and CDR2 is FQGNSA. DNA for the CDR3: TGTGCCAGCAGCTTAGAAGGTGGCTATGGCTACACCTTC. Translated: CASSLEGGYGYTF.

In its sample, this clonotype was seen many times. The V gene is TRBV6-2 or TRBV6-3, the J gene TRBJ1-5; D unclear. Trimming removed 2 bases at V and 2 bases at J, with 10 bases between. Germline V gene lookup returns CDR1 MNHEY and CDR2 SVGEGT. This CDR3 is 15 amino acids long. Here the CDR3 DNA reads TGTGCCAGCAGTTACAGTGAGGGTGGCAATCAGCCCCAGCATTTT. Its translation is CASSYSEGGNQPQHF.

The CDR3 reads CSAGTGGNQPQHF. Here the CDR3 DNA reads TGCAGTGCTGGAACAGGGGGCAATCAGCCCCAGCATTTT. This rearrangement joins TRBV20-1 to TRBJ1-5, with TRBD1 matching over 7 bases. The CDR3 loop spans 13 amino acids. V trimming: 5 bases; J trimming: 2 bases; junction bases outside the gene matches: 3. Per germline, CDR1 DFQATT and CDR2 SNEGSKA (reference sequence).

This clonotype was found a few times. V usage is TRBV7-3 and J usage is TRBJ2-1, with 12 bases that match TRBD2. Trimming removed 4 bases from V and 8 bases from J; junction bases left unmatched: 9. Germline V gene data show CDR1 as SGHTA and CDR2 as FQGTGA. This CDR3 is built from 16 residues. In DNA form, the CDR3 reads TGTGCCAGCAGCTCACCTAGCGGGGGGGCCTATGATGAGCAGTTCTTC. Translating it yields CASSSPSGGAYDEQFF.

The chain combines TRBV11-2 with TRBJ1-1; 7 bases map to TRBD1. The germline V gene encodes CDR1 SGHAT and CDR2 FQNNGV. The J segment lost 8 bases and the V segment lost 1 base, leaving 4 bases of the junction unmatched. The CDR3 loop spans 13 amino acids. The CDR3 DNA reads TGTGCCAGCAGCTTAGGGCGGGACAGAGAAGCTTTCTTT. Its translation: CASSLGRDREAFF.

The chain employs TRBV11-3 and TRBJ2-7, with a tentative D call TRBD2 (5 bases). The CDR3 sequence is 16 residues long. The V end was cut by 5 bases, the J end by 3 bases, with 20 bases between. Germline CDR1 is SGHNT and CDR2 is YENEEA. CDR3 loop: CASSAKRLREHYEQYF. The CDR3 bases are TGTGCCAGCAGCGCTAAGCGTTTGAGGGAACACTACGAGCAGTACTTC.

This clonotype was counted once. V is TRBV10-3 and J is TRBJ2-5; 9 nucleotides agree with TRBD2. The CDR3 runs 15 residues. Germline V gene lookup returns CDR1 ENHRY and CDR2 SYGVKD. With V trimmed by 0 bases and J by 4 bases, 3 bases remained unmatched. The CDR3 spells CAISESNSGGETQYF. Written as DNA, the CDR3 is TGTGCCATCAGTGAGTCGAATAGCGGGGGAGAGACCCAGTACTTC.

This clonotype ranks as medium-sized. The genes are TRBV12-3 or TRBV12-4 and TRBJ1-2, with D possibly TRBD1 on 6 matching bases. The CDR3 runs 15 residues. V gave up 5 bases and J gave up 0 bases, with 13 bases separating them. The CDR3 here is CASSTQGAANYGYTF. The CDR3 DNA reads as TGTGCCAGCAGTACACAGGGTGCGGCTAACTATGGCTACACCTTC.

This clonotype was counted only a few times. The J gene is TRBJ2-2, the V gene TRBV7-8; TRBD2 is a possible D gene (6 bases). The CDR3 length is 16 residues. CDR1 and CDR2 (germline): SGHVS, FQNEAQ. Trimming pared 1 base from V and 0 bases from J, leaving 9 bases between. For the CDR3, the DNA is TGTGCCAGCAGCTTAGGGTTAGCGGCGAACACCGGGGAGCTGTTTTTT. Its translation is CASSLGLAANTGELFF.

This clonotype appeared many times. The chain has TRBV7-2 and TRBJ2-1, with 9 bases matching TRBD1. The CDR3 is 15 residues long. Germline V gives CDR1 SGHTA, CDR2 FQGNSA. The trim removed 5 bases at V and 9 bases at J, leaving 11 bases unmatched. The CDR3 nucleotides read TGTGCCAGCAGCCGAGGGACAGGGAGTGTGAGTGAGCAGTTCTTC. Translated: CASSRGTGSVSEQFF.